Listed here are 28 T cell receptor beta chains from one sample, sequenced in a study of T cells of healthy individuals. MiXCR, run by TCRdb on the 5' RACE reads, gives a single entry per CDR3 protein. The sample lists about 100,000 distinct CDR3 sequences, 17% occurring once. These receptors all stem from a human donor in good health.

This clonotype was counted between two and nine times. The V call is TRBV27, the J call TRBJ1-1; 7 bases match TRBD1. The CDR3 spans 14 residues. Germline V gives CDR1 MNHEY, CDR2 SMNVEV (reference sequence). V lost 5 bases and J lost 11; bases outside the gene matches: 14. The CDR3 region is CASSTRQGFLAAFF. The CDR3 DNA sequence: TGTGCCAGCAGTACTCGACAGGGCTTTTTAGCGGCTTTCTTT.

This clonotype was detected many times. V is TRBV3-1 and J is TRBJ2-1; D unresolved. Per the germline V gene, CDR1 is LGHDT and CDR2 is YNNKEL (reference sequence). Trimming left V 0 bases short and J 2 bases short, with 8 bases between. CDR3 length: 15 amino acids. The CDR3 nucleotides read TGTGCCAGCAGCCAAGACTCAGAACCCTACAATGAGCAGTTCTTC. Its protein product is CASSQDSEPYNEQFF.

The table lists this clonotype with many counts. The CDR3 nucleotides are TGCGCCAGCAGCCAAGAGGCAATCAACTATGGCTACACCTTC. Protein sequence: CASSQEAINYGYTF. The chain joins TRBV4-1 to TRBJ1-2; D gene uncertain. There are 14 residues in the CDR3. Germline CDR1 MGHRA, CDR2 YSYEKL. V was trimmed by 0 bases and J by 2 bases, leaving 7 bases between them.

This clonotype has at least ten counts. This sequence joins TRBV20-1 and TRBJ2-5; 7 bases agree with TRBD2. The trim removed 0 bases at V and 1 base at J, leaving 5 bases unmatched. Germline values: CDR1 DFQATT, CDR2 SNEGSKA (reference sequence). The CDR3 spans 15 residues. Here the CDR3 DNA reads TGCAGTGCTAGAGATGGGAGGGCCGCCCAAGAGACCCAGTACTTC. This sequence encodes CSARDGRAAQETQYF.

The chain carries TRBV12-3 or TRBV12-4 and TRBJ2-3; the D gene is possibly TRBD2 (6 bases). V was shortened by 3 bases and J by 2 bases, with 15 bases between the two germline ends. The CDR3 is 16 amino acids. CDR3 protein: CASSFVSGGLTDTQYF. The CDR3 DNA is TGTGCCAGCAGTTTTGTTAGCGGTGGCCTCACAGATACGCAGTATTTT.

A few counts support this clonotype. This sequence joins TRBV20-1 and TRBJ2-5, with 8 nucleotides matching TRBD1. Trimming removed 0 bases from V and 6 bases from J; junction bases left unmatched: 9. Germline CDR1 DFQATT, CDR2 SNEGSKA (reference sequence). This CDR3 is built from 15 residues. The CDR3 region has the DNA TGCAGTGCTAGAGAAGGCGGACAGGGTCGGAAGACCCAGTACTTC. Protein sequence: CSAREGGQGRKTQYF.

This clonotype appeared a few times. The rearrangement links TRBV28 to TRBJ1-2; TRBD1 matches at 7 bases. The CDR3 loop spans 14 amino acids. Looked up from germline, CDR1 is MDHEN and CDR2 is SYDVKM. Germline trimming cut 3 bases from V and 8 bases from J; bases unmatched to any gene: 9. The CDR3 nucleotides are TGTGCCAGCAGTTTTACGACAGGGCCATTGGGCTACACCTTC. Encoded protein: CASSFTTGPLGYTF.

This rearrangement joins TRBV24-1 to TRBJ2-7; D could derive from TRBD1 or TRBD2 (5 bases each). CDR1 KGHDR and CDR2 SFDVKD come from the germline V gene. V lost 4 bases and J 4 bases, leaving 19 bases between the germline ends. The CDR3 has 16 residues. CDR3 in amino acids: CATSDHSGPNAYEQYF. CDR3 DNA: TGTGCCACCAGTGACCACTCGGGACCCAACGCGTACGAGCAGTACTTC.

CDR3 nucleotides: TGTGCCAGCAGCTATCCTACCGGGGAGCTGTTTTTT. Protein: CASSYPTGELFF. This sequence joins TRBV7-3 and TRBJ2-2; D remains unclear. The V and J ends lost 4 bases and 5 bases respectively, with 5 bases between them. Per the germline V gene, CDR1 is SGHTA and CDR2 is FQGTGA. This CDR3 spans 12 amino acids.

V gene TRBV20-1 combines with J gene TRBJ1-5; D is perhaps TRBD1 (5 bases). The CDR3 is 18 amino acids. Germline loops: CDR1 DFQATT, CDR2 SNEGSKA (reference sequence). V was shortened by 5 bases and J by 0 bases, with 23 bases between the two germline ends. CDR3 coding DNA: TGCAGTGCTGCCGTTAGGACAAGCCAGGCTTATAGCAATCAGCCCCAGCATTTT. This encodes CSAAVRTSQAYSNQPQHF.

The chain has TRBV6-6 and TRBJ2-3; D is unresolved. The CDR3 totals 12 residues. Germline V gives CDR1 MNHNY, CDR2 SVGAGI (reference sequence). This chain's CDR3 is CAIGKGADTQYF. The CDR3 DNA reads as TGTGCTATTGGCAAAGGCGCAGATACGCAGTATTTT.

The table lists this clonotype with a few counts. V and J are TRBV6-6 and TRBJ2-7, with 8 bases matching TRBD1. Germline loops: CDR1 MNHNY, CDR2 SVGAGI (reference sequence). After removal of 10 bases from V and 7 bases from J, the junction contained 12 bases not matched to a gene. This CDR3 spans 13 amino acids. CDR3 coding DNA: TGTGCCACCACCCCGCAGGGGGCGAGAGAGCAGTACTTC. Its translation: CATTPQGAREQYF.

In regard to this clonotype: A single base separates this from a much larger clone, so it may be a read error. V is TRBV24-1 and J is TRBJ2-7; possibly TRBD2 for D (6 bases). The germline V gene encodes CDR1 KGHDR and CDR2 SFDVKD. Trimming cost V 10 bases and J 2 bases, with 11 bases left between them. The CDR3 length is 12 residues. Here the CDR3 DNA reads TGTGCCACTAGCGGACAACCCTACGAGCAGTACTTC. This translates into CATSGQPYEQYF.

This clonotype was detected many times. The chain couples TRBV6-5 to TRBJ2-7, with D possibly matching TRBD1 (6 bases). CDR1 MNHEY and CDR2 SVGAGI come from the germline V gene. The CDR3 is made up of 14 amino acids. Trimming took off 6 bases at V and 2 bases at J, with 14 bases between the two ends. CDR3 in amino acids: CASRDRSSPYEQYF. CDR3 in DNA: TGTGCCAGCAGAGACAGGTCCTCTCCCTACGAGCAGTACTTC.

This clonotype occurred a few times. The CDR3 sequence is CSVLHIDIQYF. As DNA, the CDR3 is TGCAGCGTACTACATATTGACATTCAGTACTTC. The rearrangement uses TRBV29-1 and TRBJ2-4; no clear D. Trimming removed 6 bases at V and 8 bases at J, with 11 bases between. The CDR3 runs 11 residues. Germline V CDR1 and CDR2: SQVTM, ANQGSEA.

The chain combines TRBV7-8 with TRBJ1-1; no clear D gene. The CDR3 spans 14 residues. Germline lookup yields CDR1 SGHVS and CDR2 FQNEAQ. With 1 base removed from V and 5 bases from J, the gap between germline ends came to 11 bases. The CDR3 DNA sequence: TGTGCCAGCAGCTTAGGTCGTCGTCGGACTGAAGCTTTCTTT. This encodes CASSLGRRRTEAFF.

The chain uses TRBV12-3 or TRBV12-4 and TRBJ2-7; 9 bases are a match to TRBD2. This CDR3 is 15 amino acids long. V was pared by 2 bases and J by 2 bases, with 4 bases of the junction left unmatched. Here the CDR3 DNA reads TGTGCCAGCAGTTTAAACGCGGGGGGGACCTACGAGCAGTACTTC. It is translated as CASSLNAGGTYEQYF.

This clonotype was picked up many times. The genes are TRBV18 and TRBJ2-7; either TRBD1 or TRBD2 may fit D (5 bases each). This CDR3 has 15 residues. The germline V gene has CDR1 KGHSH and CDR2 LQKENI. V was pared by 2 bases and J by 1 base, with 12 bases between. In DNA form, the CDR3 reads TGTGCCAGCTCACCAGCAGGGACGGGTTCCTACGAGCAGTACTTC. Translating gives CASSPAGTGSYEQYF.

This clonotype was seen at least ten times. The chain recombines TRBV5-5 with TRBJ2-7, with D perhaps matching TRBD2 (6 bases). The CDR3 has 13 residues. V lost 10 bases and J 0 bases, leaving 14 bases between the germline ends. In germline, CDR1 is SGHKS, CDR2 YYEKEE (reference sequence). The CDR3 spells CACGESSSYEQYF. The CDR3 bases are TGTGCCTGCGGGGAATCGAGCTCCTACGAGCAGTACTTC. Drawing the rest from reference TRBV5-5 and TRBJ2-7, the complete variable domain is DAGVTQSPTHLIKTRGQQVTLRCSPISGHKSVSWYQQVLGQGPQFIFQYYEKEERGRGNFPDRFSARQFPNYSSELNVNALLLGDSALYLCACGESSSYEQYFGPGTRLTVT.

This clonotype has more than one count but fewer than ten. This chain uses TRBV21-1 with TRBJ2-7; the table's D call of TRBD2 was not tested on the DNA. TRBV21-1 represents a pseudogene. There are 13 residues in the CDR3. The CDR3: CARGTSGTHEQYF. DNA of the CDR3: TGTGCCAGAGGGACTAGCGGGACCCACGAGCAGTACTTC.

V usage is TRBV28 and J usage is TRBJ1-3; 7 bases match TRBD1. The CDR3 is 16 amino acids. V lost 3 bases, J lost 4 bases, and 9 bases stayed unmatched. The V gene's germline CDR1 is MDHEN and CDR2 SYDVKM. CDR3 DNA: TGTGCCAGCAGTTTCGGGACAGATAGTACCGGAAACACCATATATTTT. This sequence encodes CASSFGTDSTGNTIYF.

Ten or more counts support this clonotype. The CDR3 is CASSSMGAGVQPQHF. The CDR3 DNA sequence: TGTGCCAGCAGCTCAATGGGGGCAGGTGTACAGCCCCAGCATTTT. This sequence joins TRBV7-2 and TRBJ1-5; D is possibly TRBD1 (6 bases). V was trimmed by 4 bases and J by 7 bases, leaving 17 bases between them. Germline V lookup: CDR1 SGHTA, CDR2 FQGNSA. CDR3 length: 15 amino acids.

In nucleotides, the CDR3 is TGTGCCAGCAGCTCTAGCGGGGACACCGGGGAGCTGTTTTTT. It codes for CASSSSGDTGELFF. This rearrangement joins TRBV7-3 to TRBJ2-2; the match to TRBD2 covers 9 bases. This CDR3 is 14 amino acids long. J lost 3 bases, V lost 4 bases, and 0 bases had no gene match. Germline V lookup: CDR1 SGHTA, CDR2 FQGTGA.

This clonotype was seen only a few times. J is TRBJ1-1 and V is TRBV20-1; a weak D match, TRBD1 (5 bases). Germline assignment: CDR1 DFQATT and CDR2 SNEGSKA (reference sequence). This CDR3 spans 13 amino acids. V lost 3 bases to trimming and J lost 4 bases, with 12 bases between them. The CDR3 loop reads CSARMWGGTEAFF. DNA of the CDR3: TGCAGTGCTAGGATGTGGGGGGGCACTGAAGCTTTCTTT.

This clonotype has only a few counts. The genes are TRBV20-1 and TRBJ2-7; 7 bases line up with TRBD2. Germline loops: CDR1 DFQATT, CDR2 SNEGSKA (reference sequence). The CDR3 loop spans 12 amino acids. V gave up 5 bases and J gave up 2 bases; unmatched junction bases: 3. As DNA, the CDR3 is TGCAGTGCTGCGGGGGTCACCTACGAGCAGTACTTC. As protein: CSAAGVTYEQYF.

V and J are TRBV5-5 and TRBJ2-5; D not resolved. The CDR3 runs to 14 residues. The V gene lost 0 bases and the J gene lost 0 bases, with 6 bases spanning the gap. Germline V lookup: CDR1 SGHKS, CDR2 YYEKEE (reference sequence). CDR3 amino acids: CASSLEGYQETQYF. The CDR3 DNA follows: TGTGCCAGCAGCTTGGAAGGCTACCAAGAGACCCAGTACTTC.

This clonotype was counted ten times or more. CDR3 bases: TGTGCCAGCAGCTTATCGGGGGGATTCTCCCTAGGCTACACCTTC. This encodes CASSLSGGFSLGYTF. V and J are TRBV7-8 and TRBJ1-2; possible D gene TRBD1, 5 bases. CDR1 and CDR2 (germline): SGHVS, FQNEAQ. This CDR3 has 15 residues. V was trimmed by 2 bases and J by 8 bases, leaving 18 bases between them.

The chain employs TRBV7-2 and TRBJ2-7, with D tentatively TRBD1 (5 bases). Germline lookup yields CDR1 SGHTA and CDR2 FQGNSA. V was shortened by 5 bases and J by 7 bases, with 15 bases between the two germline ends. CDR3 length: 13 residues. The CDR3 protein is CASSPDRRSEQYF. CDR3 DNA: TGTGCCAGCAGCCCAGACAGAAGATCGGAGCAGTACTTC.